This TCR beta chain emerged from a study of cytomegalovirus exposure and HLA in healthy donors. General observations from the study: The authors enumerated roughly 160 TCR beta chains as linked to cytomegalovirus. Available immune exposure information was restricted to CMV serostatus only. HLA allele associations emerged for 15,000 to 20,000 TCR beta sequences in a later analysis, at 0.05 false discovery rate. Later analysis suggested links between common viral pathogens and several top significant clusters.

Looked up from germline, CDR1 is SEHNR and CDR2 is FQNEAQ (reference sequence). The length of the CDR3 is 13 residues. V was cut by 5 bases and J by 0 bases, with 5 bases left in between. 60 Vbeta and 13 Jbeta primers were used in PCR. TCRdb keeps only in-frame clones here, not all; method: immunoSEQ multiplex PCR. The data show about 200,000 clones, with roughly four fifths seen just once and around 6.3% held by the top ten. As to this clone: The antigen remains unidentified. The same CDR3 can be traced to other DNA sequences in this sample.

This sequence joins TRBV7-9 and TRBJ1-3; no reliable D call. The clonotype was recovered from a woman aged 50 to 60 in good health and CMV-seropositive. Material: PBMCs. In DNA, the CDR3 is TGTGCCAGCAGCCCCTCCTCTGGAAACACCATATATTTT. Protein: CASSPSSGNTIYF.